This T cell receptor (beta chain) was retrieved from a study of blood T cell repertoires in COVID-19. Per the authors' pipeline: Using reference gene primer amplification, nucleated cell counts were estimated. Only in-frame clones appear in the TCRdb table, and some are missing; sequencing was by immunoSEQ multiplex PCR. V and J calls and clone size are copied from that table; D and trimming were computed from the DNA. The table has roughly 370,000 clones, 87% seen once; the top ten hold 10%. The V gene's germline CDR1 is SEHNR and CDR2 FQNEAQ (reference sequence). The CDR3 totals 15 residues. The V and J ends lost 6 bases and 1 base respectively, with 12 bases between them.

The chain couples TRBV7-9 to TRBJ1-4; D is undetermined. This clonotype was sampled from a woman aged 50 to 60 who had recovered from COVID-19. The sequenced sample was PBMCs or T cells enriched from blood (not recorded which). The CDR3 nucleotides are TGTGCCAGCAGGTCCGAGGGCCTAACTAATGAAAAACTGTTTTTT. Encoded protein: CASRSEGLTNEKLFF.